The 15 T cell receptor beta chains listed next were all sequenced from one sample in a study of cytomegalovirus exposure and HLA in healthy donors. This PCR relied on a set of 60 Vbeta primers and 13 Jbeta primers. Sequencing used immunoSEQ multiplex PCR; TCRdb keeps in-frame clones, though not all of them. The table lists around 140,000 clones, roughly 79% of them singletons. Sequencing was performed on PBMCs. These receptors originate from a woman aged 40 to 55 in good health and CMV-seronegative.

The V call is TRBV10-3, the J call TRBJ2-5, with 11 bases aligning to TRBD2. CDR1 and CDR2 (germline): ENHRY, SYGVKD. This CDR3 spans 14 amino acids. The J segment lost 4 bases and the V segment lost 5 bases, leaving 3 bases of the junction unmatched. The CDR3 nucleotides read TGTGCCATCAGTCCTAGCGGGGGGCTAGAGACCCAGTACTTC. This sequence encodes CAISPSGGLETQYF.

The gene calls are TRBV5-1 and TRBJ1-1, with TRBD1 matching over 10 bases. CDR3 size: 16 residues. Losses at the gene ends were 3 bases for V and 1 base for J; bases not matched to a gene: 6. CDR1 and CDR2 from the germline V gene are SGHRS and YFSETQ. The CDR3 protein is CASSSRTGGTNTEAFF. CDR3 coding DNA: TGCGCCAGCAGCTCTCGGACAGGGGGTACGAACACTGAAGCTTTCTTT.

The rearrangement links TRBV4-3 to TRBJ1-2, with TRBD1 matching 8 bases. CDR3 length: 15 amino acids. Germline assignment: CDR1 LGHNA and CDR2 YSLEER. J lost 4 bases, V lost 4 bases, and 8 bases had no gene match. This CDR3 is CASSREQGGSYGYTF. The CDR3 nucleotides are TGCGCCAGCAGCCGGGAACAGGGGGGTAGCTATGGCTACACCTTC.

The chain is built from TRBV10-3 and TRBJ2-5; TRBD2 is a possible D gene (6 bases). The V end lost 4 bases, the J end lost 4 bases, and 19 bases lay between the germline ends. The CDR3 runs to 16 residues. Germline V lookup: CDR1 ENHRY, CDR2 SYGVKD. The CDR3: CAISGGVEGFAETQYF. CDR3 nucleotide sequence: TGTGCCATCAGTGGGGGGGTTGAGGGTTTCGCAGAGACCCAGTACTTC.

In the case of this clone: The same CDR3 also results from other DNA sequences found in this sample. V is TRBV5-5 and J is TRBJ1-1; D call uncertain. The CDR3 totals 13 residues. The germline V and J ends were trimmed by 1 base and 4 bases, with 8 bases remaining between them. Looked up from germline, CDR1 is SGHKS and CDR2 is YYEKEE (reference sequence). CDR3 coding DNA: TGTGCCAGCAGCTTGTTGACATCCACTGAAGCTTTCTTT. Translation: CASSLLTSTEAFF.

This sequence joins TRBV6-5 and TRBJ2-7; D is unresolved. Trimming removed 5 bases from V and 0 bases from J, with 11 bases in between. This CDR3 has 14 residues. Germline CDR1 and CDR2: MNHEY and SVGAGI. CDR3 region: CASSPRLNSYEQYF. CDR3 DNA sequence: TGTGCCAGCAGTCCAAGACTGAACTCCTACGAGCAGTACTTC.

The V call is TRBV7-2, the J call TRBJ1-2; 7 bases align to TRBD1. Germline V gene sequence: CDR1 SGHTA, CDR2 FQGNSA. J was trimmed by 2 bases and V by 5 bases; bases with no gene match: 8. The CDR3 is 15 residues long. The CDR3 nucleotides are TGTGCCAGCAGCCTAGGCCGACAGGGCAACTATGGCTACACCTTC. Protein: CASSLGRQGNYGYTF.

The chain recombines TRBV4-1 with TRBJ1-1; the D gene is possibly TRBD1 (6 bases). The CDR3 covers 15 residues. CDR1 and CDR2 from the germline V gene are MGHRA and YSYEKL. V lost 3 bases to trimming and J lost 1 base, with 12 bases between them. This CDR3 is CASSHLGQSNTEAFF. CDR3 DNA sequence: TGCGCCAGCAGCCATTTGGGACAATCGAACACTGAAGCTTTCTTT.

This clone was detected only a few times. CDR3 coding DNA: TGTGCCAGCAGTCTGACAGGGACGAACACCGGGGAGCTGTTTTTT. This codes for CASSLTGTNTGELFF. This rearrangement joins TRBV28 to TRBJ2-2, with TRBD1 identical over 7 bases. Trimming took 5 bases from V and 0 from J; bases not matched to a gene: 3. In germline, CDR1 is MDHEN, CDR2 SYDVKM. There are 15 residues in the CDR3.

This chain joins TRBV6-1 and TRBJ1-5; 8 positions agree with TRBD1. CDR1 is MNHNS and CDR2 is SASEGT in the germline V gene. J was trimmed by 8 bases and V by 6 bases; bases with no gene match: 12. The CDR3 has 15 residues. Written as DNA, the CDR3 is TGTGCCAGCAGCTTAGACAGGGGAATTATGGAGCCCCAGCATTTT. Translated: CASSLDRGIMEPQHF.

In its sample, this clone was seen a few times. CDR3 in DNA: TGTGCCAGCAGCTTAGCAACTCACAGGGTTCTCGGCGAGACCCAGTACTTC. Translation gives CASSLATHRVLGETQYF. The chain has TRBV7-2 and TRBJ2-5; a weak D match, TRBD1 (6 bases). The CDR3 runs 17 residues. Trimming left V 0 bases short and J 5 bases short, with 19 bases between. CDR1 is SGHTA and CDR2 is FQGNSA in the germline V gene.

The CDR3 bases are TGTGCCAGCAGTTACTCTGCGGGGCTCTGGTCTGAAGCTTTCTTT. Translating gives CASSYSAGLWSEAFF. The genes are TRBV6-5 and TRBJ1-1; D may be TRBD1 (5 bases). Per germline, CDR1 MNHEY and CDR2 SVGAGI. V was clipped by 0 bases and J by 6 bases, with 14 bases between them. The CDR3 totals 15 residues.

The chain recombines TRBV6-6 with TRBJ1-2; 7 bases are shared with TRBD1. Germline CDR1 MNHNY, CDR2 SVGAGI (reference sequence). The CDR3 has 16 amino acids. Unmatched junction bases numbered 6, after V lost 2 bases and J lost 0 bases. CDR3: CASSYPGQMTNYGYTF. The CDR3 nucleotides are TGTGCCAGCAGTTACCCGGGACAGATGACTAACTATGGCTACACCTTC.

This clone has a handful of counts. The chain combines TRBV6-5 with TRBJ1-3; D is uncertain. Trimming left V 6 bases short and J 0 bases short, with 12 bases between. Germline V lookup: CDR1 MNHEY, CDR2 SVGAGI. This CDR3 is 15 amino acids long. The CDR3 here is CASSRERGSGNTIYF. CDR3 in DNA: TGTGCCAGCAGCCGCGAACGGGGCTCTGGAAACACCATATATTTT.

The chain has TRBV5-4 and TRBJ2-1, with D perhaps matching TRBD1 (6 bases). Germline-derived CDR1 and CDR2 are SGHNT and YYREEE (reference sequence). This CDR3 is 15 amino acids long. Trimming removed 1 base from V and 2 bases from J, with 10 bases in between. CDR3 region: CASSLTGSTYNEQFF. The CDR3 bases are TGTGCCAGCAGCTTGACAGGGTCGACCTACAATGAGCAGTTCTTC.